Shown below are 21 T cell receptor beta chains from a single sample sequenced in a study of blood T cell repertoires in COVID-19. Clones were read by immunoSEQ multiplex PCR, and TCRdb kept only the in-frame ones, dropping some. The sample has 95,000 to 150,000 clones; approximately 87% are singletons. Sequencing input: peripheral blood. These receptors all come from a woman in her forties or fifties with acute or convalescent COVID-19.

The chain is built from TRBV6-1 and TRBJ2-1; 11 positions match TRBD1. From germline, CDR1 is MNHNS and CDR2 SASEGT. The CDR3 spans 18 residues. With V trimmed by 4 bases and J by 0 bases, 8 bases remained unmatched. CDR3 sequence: CASSGDRGSTFSYNEQFF. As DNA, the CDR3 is TGTGCCAGCAGTGGGGACAGGGGGTCTACCTTCTCCTACAATGAGCAGTTCTTC.

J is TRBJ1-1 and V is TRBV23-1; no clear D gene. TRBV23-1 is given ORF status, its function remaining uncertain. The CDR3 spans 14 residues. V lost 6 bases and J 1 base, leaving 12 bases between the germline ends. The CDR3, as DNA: TGCGCCAGCAGCCCCAGGCCGAGGAACACTGAAGCTTTCTTT. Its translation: CASSPRPRNTEAFF.

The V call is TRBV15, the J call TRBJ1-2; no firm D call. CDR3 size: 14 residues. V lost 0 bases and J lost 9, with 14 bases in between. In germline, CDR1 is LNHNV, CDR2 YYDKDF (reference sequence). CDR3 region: CATSRDRTYISYTF. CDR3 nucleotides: TGTGCCACCAGCAGAGACAGAACATATATAAGCTACACCTTC.

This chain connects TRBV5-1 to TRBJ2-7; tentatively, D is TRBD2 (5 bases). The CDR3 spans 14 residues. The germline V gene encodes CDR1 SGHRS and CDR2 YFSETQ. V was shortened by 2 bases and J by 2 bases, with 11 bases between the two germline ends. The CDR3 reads CASSFYSGPYEQYF. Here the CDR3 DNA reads TGCGCCAGCAGCTTTTACAGCGGCCCCTACGAGCAGTACTTC.

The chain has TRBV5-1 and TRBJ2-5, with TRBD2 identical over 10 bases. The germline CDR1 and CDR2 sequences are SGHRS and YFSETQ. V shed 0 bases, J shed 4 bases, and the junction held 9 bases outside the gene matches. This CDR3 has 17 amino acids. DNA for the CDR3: TGCGCCAGCAGCTTGGTTCTAGCGGGAGTATTAGGAGAGACCCAGTACTTC. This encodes CASSLVLAGVLGETQYF.

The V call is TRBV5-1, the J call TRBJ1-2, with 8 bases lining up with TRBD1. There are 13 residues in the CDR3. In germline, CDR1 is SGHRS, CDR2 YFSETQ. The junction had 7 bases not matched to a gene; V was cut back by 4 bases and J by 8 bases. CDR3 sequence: CASSLDRDHGYTF. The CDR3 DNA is TGCGCCAGCAGCCTGGACAGGGATCACGGCTACACCTTC. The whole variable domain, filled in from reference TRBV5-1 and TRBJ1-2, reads KAGVTQTPRYLIKTRGQQVTLSCSPISGHRSVSWYQQTPGQGLQFLFEYFSETQRNKGNFPGRFSGRQFSNSRSEMNVSTLELGDSALYLCASSLDRDHGYTFGSGTRLTVV.

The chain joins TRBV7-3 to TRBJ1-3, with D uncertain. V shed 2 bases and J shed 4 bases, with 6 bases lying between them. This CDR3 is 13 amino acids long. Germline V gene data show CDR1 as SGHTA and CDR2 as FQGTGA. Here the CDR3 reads CASSLETGNTIYF. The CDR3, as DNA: TGTGCCAGCAGCTTAGAAACAGGAAACACCATATATTTT.

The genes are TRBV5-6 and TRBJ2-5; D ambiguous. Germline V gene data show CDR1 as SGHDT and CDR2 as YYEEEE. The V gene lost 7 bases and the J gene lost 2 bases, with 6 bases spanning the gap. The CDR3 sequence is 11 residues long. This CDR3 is CASGRQETQYF. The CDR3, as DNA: TGTGCCAGCGGCAGGCAAGAGACCCAGTACTTC.

CDR3 loop: CASSLGGGYGYTF. As DNA, the CDR3 is TGTGCCAGCAGCCTGGGGGGAGGCTATGGCTACACCTTC. This chain links TRBV7-9 with TRBJ1-2; maybe TRBD1 (5 bases). This CDR3 has 13 residues. CDR1 is SEHNR and CDR2 is FQNEAQ in the germline V gene (reference sequence). The V end was cut by 5 bases, the J end by 4 bases, with 11 bases between. Full variable domain (missing parts from reference TRBV7-9 and TRBJ1-2): DTGVSQNPRHKITKRGQNVTFRCDPISEHNRLYWYRQTLGQGPEFLTYFQNEAQLEKSRLLSDRFSAERPKGSFSTLEIQRTEQGDSAMYLCASSLGGGYGYTFGSGTRLTVV.

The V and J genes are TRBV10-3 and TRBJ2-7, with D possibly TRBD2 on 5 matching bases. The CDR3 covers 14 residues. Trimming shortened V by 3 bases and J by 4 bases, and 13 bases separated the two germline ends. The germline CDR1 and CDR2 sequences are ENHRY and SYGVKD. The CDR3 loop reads CAISEGGGPYEQYF. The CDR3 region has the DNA TGTGCCATCAGTGAAGGCGGAGGCCCTTACGAGCAGTACTTC.

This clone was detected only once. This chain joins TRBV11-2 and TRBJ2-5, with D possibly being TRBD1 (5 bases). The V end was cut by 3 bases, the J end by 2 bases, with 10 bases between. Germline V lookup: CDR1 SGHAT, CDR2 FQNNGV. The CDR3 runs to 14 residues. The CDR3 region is CASSLGRQQETQYF. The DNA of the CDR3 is TGTGCCAGCAGCTTGGGCAGACAGCAAGAGACCCAGTACTTC.

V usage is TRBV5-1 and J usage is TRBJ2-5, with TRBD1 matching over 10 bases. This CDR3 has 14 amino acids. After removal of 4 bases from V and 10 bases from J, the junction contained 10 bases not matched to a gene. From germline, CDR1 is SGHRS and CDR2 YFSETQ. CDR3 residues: CASSLRQGAPGQYF. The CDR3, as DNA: TGCGCCAGCAGCCTACGACAGGGGGCCCCTGGCCAGTACTTC.

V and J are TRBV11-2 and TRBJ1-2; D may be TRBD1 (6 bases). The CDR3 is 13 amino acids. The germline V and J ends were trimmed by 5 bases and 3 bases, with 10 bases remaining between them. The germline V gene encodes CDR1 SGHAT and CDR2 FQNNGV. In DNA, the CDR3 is TGTGCCAGCAGCCCCCGGACAGACTATGGCTACACCTTC. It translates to CASSPRTDYGYTF.

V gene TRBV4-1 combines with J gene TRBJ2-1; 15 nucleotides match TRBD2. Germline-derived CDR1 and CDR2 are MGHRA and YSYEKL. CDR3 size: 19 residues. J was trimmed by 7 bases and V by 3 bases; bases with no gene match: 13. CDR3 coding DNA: TGCGCCAGCAGCCAGGAACCGGGACTAGCGGGAGGCCCCCTGAATGAGCAGTTCTTC. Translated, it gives CASSQEPGLAGGPLNEQFF.

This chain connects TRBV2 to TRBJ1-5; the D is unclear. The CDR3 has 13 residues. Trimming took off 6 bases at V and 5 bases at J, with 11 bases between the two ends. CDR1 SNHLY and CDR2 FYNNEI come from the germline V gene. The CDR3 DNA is TGTGCCAGCAGCCTCCAGGAGGATCAGCCCCAGCATTTT. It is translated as CASSLQEDQPQHF.

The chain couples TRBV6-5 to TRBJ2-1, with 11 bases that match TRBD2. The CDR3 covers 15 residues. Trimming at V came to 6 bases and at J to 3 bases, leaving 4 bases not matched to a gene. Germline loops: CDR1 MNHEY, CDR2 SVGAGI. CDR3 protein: CASSQLAGGYNEQFF. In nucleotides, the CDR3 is TGTGCCAGCAGCCAGCTAGCGGGGGGCTACAATGAGCAGTTCTTC.

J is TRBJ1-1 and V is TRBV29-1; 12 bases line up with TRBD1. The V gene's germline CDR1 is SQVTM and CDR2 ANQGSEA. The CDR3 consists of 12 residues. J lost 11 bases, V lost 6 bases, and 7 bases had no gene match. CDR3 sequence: CSVGTGGKGAFF. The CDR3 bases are TGCAGCGTCGGGACAGGGGGCAAGGGGGCTTTCTTT.

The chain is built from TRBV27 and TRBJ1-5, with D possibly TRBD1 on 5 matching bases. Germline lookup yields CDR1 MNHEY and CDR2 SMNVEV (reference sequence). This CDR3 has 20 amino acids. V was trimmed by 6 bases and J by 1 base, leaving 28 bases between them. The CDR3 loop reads CASSKRIGQGTSWSNQPQHF. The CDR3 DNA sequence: TGTGCCAGCAGCAAGAGAATAGGCCAGGGAACCTCGTGGAGCAATCAGCCCCAGCATTTT.

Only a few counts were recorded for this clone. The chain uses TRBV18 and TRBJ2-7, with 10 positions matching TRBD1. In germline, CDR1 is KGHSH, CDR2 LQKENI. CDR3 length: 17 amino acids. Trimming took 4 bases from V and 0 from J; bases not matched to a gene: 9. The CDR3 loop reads CASSQGQGKGSSYEQYF. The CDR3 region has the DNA TGTGCCAGCTCACAGGGACAGGGGAAGGGTAGCTCCTACGAGCAGTACTTC.

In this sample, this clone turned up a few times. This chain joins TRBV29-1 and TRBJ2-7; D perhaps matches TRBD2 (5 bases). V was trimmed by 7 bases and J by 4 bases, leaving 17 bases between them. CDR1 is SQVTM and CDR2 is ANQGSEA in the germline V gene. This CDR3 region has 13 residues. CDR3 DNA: TGCAGCGCGGCGGGCCTCGGGGAGTACGAGCAGTACTTC. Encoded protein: CSAAGLGEYEQYF.

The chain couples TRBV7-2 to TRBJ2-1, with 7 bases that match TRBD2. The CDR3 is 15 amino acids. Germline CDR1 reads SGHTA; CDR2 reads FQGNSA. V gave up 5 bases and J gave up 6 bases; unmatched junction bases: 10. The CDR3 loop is CASSPRLGEGNEQFF. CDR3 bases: TGTGCCAGCAGCCCGCGCTTAGGGGAGGGCAATGAGCAGTTCTTC.